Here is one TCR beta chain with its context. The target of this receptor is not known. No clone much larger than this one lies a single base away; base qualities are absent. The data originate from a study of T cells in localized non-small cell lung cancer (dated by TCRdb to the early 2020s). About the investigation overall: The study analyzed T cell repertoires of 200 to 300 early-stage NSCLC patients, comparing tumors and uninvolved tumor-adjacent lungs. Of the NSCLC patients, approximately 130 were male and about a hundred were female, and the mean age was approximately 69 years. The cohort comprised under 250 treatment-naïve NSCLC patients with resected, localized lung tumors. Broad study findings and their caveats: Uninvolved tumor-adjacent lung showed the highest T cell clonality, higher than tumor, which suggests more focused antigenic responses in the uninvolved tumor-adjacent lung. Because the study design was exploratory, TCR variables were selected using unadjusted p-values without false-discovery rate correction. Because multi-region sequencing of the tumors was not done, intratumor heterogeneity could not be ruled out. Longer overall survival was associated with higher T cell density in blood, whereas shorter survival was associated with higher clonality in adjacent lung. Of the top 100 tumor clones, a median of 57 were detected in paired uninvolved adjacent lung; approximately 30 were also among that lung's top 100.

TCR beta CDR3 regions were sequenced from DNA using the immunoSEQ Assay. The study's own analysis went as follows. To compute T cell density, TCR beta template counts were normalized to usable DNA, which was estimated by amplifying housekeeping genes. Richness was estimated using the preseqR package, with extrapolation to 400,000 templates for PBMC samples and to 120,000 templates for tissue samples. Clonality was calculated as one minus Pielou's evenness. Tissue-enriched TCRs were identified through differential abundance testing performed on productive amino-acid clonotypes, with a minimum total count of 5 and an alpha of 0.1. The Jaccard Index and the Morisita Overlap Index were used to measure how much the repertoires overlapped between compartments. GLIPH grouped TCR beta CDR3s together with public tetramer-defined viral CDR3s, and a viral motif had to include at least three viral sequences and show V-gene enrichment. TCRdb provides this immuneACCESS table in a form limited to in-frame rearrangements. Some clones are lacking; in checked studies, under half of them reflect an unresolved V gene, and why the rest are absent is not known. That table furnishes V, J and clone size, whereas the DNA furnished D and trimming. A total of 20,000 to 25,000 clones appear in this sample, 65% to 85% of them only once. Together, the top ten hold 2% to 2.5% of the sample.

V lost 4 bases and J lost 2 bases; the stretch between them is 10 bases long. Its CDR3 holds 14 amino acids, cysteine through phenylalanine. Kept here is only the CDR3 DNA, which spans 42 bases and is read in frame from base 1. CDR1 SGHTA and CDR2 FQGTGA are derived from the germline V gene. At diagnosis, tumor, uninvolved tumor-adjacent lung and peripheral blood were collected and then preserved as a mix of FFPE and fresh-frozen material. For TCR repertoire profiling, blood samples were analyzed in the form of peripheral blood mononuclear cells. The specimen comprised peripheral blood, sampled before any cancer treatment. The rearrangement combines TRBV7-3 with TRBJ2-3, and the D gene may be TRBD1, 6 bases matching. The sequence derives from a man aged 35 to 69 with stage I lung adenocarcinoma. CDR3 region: CASSSDSYTDTQYF. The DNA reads TGTGCCAGCAGCTCGGACAGTTACACAGATACGCAGTATTTT.